The next 16 T cell receptor beta chains were all read from a single sample in a study of T-cell memory formation after mild COVID-19. From the 5' RACE reads, TCRdb called clonotypes with MiXCR, one entry per CDR3 protein. The table includes fewer than 600,000 distinct CDR3 sequences, roughly 21% detected once. Material for sequencing was PBMCs or a T cell subset sorted from them (not recorded which). These TCRs come from an adult woman who had mild COVID-19 (a few samples of this study predate the infection). Cell type and time point are not known.

The chain links TRBV7-8 to TRBJ2-3; D is undetermined. The V gene's germline CDR1 is SGHVS and CDR2 FQNEAQ. This CDR3 contains 14 residues. V shed 5 bases and J shed 7 bases, with 16 bases lying between them. Written as DNA, the CDR3 is TGTGCCAGCAGCCCTCGGGTCTTAGGAAATACGCAGTATTTT. Amino acid sequence: CASSPRVLGNTQYF.

The chain carries TRBV7-2 and TRBJ1-1; TRBD1 might be the D (5 bases). Trimming pared 5 bases from V and 10 bases from J, leaving 14 bases between. The germline CDR1 and CDR2 sequences are SGHTA and FQGNSA. The CDR3 is made up of 12 amino acids. DNA of the CDR3: TGTGCCAGCAGCATCCTGACGGGGGGAGCTTTCTTT. Amino acids: CASSILTGGAFF.

This clonotype showed up many times. The V and J genes are TRBV3-1 and TRBJ1-1; no firm D call. Trimming pared 1 base from V and 3 bases from J, leaving 9 bases between. CDR1 LGHDT and CDR2 YNNKEL come from the germline V gene (reference sequence). The CDR3 runs to 14 residues. CDR3 protein: CASSQVAGYTEAFF. The CDR3, as DNA: TGTGCCAGCAGCCAAGTGGCGGGTTACACTGAAGCTTTCTTT.

This clonotype was counted only a few times. This chain connects TRBV7-8 to TRBJ2-3; the D gene is possibly TRBD2 (5 bases). With 4 bases removed from V and 0 bases from J, the gap between germline ends came to 14 bases. The CDR3 is made up of 16 amino acids. Germline V CDR1 and CDR2: SGHVS, FQNEAQ. This CDR3 reads CASSSRPAGSTDTQYF. CDR3 nucleotides: TGTGCCAGCAGCTCCCGACCGGCGGGCAGCACAGATACGCAGTATTTT.

The V and J genes are TRBV15 and TRBJ2-4; TRBD1 matches at 8 bases. CDR1 and CDR2 (germline): LNHNV, YYDKDF (reference sequence). V was clipped by 6 bases and J by 0 bases; unmatched bases: 7. This CDR3 comprises 16 residues. The CDR3 spells CATRTGAFLAKNIQYF. The CDR3 nucleotides read TGTGCCACCAGGACAGGGGCCTTCTTAGCCAAAAACATTCAGTACTTC.

This clonotype was seen a handful of times. The chain has TRBV9 and TRBJ2-1; D is unresolved. Germline V gene data show CDR1 as SGDLS and CDR2 as YYNGEE. Trimming cost V 4 bases and J 9 bases, with 11 bases left between them. The CDR3 is 12 residues long. CDR3 in amino acids: CASSPQWGEQFF. CDR3 DNA: TGTGCCAGCAGCCCTCAGTGGGGTGAGCAGTTCTTC.

The chain joins TRBV12-3 or TRBV12-4 to TRBJ2-7; D call uncertain. This CDR3 contains 15 residues. V gave up 6 bases and J gave up 3 bases, with 18 bases separating them. Here the CDR3 DNA reads TGTGCCAGCAGCCAGACCCGGCGGCTGTTCTACGAGCAGTACTTC. Translating gives CASSQTRRLFYEQYF.

In this sample, this clonotype turned up a few times. The rearrangement joins TRBV6-6 to TRBJ2-7; TRBD2 matches at 9 bases. The V segment lost 0 bases and the J segment 7 bases; nucleotides outside the gene matches: 10. Germline V lookup: CDR1 MNHNY, CDR2 SVGAGI (reference sequence). The CDR3 extends over 16 amino acids. The DNA of the CDR3 is TGTGCCAGCAGTTACTCGATCAGCGGGAGGCCTCGGGAGCAGTACTTC. Its translation is CASSYSISGRPREQYF.

This sequence joins TRBV7-2 and TRBJ2-3; possibly TRBD1 or TRBD2 for D (5 bases each). The CDR3 is 14 residues long. Germline assignment: CDR1 SGHTA and CDR2 FQGNSA. V gave up 5 bases and J gave up 6 bases, with 15 bases separating them. CDR3 in DNA: TGTGCCAGCAGCGAGGGACCCCCCCCCGATACGCAGTATTTT. This codes for CASSEGPPPDTQYF.

The gene calls are TRBV7-2 and TRBJ2-5; 10 bases are a match to TRBD2. This CDR3 is built from 15 residues. Germline values: CDR1 SGHTA, CDR2 FQGNSA. Trimming at V came to 3 bases and at J to 5 bases, leaving 6 bases not matched to a gene. CDR3 region: CASSFRPSGSETQYF. In DNA form, the CDR3 reads TGTGCCAGCAGCTTCCGACCTAGCGGGAGTGAGACCCAGTACTTC.

The chain uses TRBV4-1 and TRBJ2-7; 7 nucleotides match TRBD2. J lost 3 bases, V lost 1 base, and 9 bases had no gene match. This CDR3 is 16 amino acids long. The germline gives CDR1 MGHRA, CDR2 YSYEKL. CDR3 loop: CASSQALLTSYYEQYF. CDR3 nucleotides: TGCGCCAGCAGCCAAGCGCTGTTGACTAGCTACTACGAGCAGTACTTC.

The rearrangement links TRBV25-1 to TRBJ1-1; D is perhaps TRBD1 (5 bases). With 1 base removed from V and 6 bases from J, the gap between germline ends came to 12 bases. This CDR3 has 14 residues. Per the germline V gene, CDR1 is MGHDK and CDR2 is SYGVNS. CDR3 DNA: TGTGCCAGCAGTGAATCCCCCGGGGGGGCTGAAGCTTTCTTT. Its translation: CASSESPGGAEAFF.

This clonotype was seen a few times. This rearrangement joins TRBV5-1 to TRBJ2-7, with TRBD1 identical over 8 bases. Germline CDR1 SGHRS, CDR2 YFSETQ. With V trimmed by 1 base and J by 3 bases, 6 bases remained unmatched. This CDR3 has 15 amino acids. The DNA for the CDR3 is TGCGCCAGCAGCTTGTACCCAGGGGGCAGCTACGAGCAGTACTTC. Protein: CASSLYPGGSYEQYF.

This clonotype appeared a few times. V usage is TRBV29-1 and J usage is TRBJ2-2; tentatively, D is TRBD1 (6 bases). Deletions cut 6 bases from V and 10 bases from J, with 24 bases between. There are 15 residues in the CDR3. Per the germline V gene, CDR1 is SQVTM and CDR2 is ANQGSEA. CDR3 amino acids: CSVPRSDSPATELFF. Here the CDR3 DNA reads TGCAGCGTCCCTCGATCGGACAGTCCCGCGACGGAGCTGTTTTTT.

CDR3 amino acids: CASSLIPGPTVMNTEAFF. As DNA, the CDR3 is TGTGCCAGCAGCTTAATTCCCGGACCGACAGTTATGAACACTGAAGCTTTCTTT. The rearrangement uses TRBV11-2 and TRBJ1-1, with a tentative D call TRBD1 (5 bases). From germline, CDR1 is SGHAT and CDR2 FQNNGV. CDR3 length equals 18 residues. The germline V and J ends were trimmed by 2 bases and 0 bases, with 19 bases remaining between them.

This clonotype was seen only a few times. This sequence joins TRBV12-3 or TRBV12-4 and TRBJ2-3; TRBD2 is a possible D gene (6 bases). The CDR3 totals 13 residues. Trimming took off 6 bases at V and 6 bases at J, with 13 bases between the two ends. As DNA, the CDR3 is TGTGCCAGCAGATCCTTAGGGAGGGATACGCAGTATTTT. Translated: CASRSLGRDTQYF.